Following are 14 T cell receptor beta chains from one sample sequenced in a study of T cells after yellow fever vaccination. One entry per CDR3 protein results from TCRdb running MiXCR on the 5' RACE reads. This table has 500,000 to 650,000 distinct CDR3 sequences, less than 20% appearing once. This sample comprised PBMCs, obtained around 5 days after the first yellow fever vaccination. The receptor set was obtained from a man between 18 and 35 years old who received the YFV17D yellow fever vaccine.

The chain joins TRBV5-4 to TRBJ2-3; a possible D gene is TRBD2 (6 bases). The CDR3 totals 16 residues. Deletions cut 1 base from V and 2 bases from J, with 14 bases between. In germline, CDR1 is SGHNT, CDR2 YYREEE (reference sequence). CDR3 amino acids: CASSLLVAEATDTQYF. CDR3 DNA sequence: TGTGCCAGCAGCTTGTTGGTAGCGGAGGCCACAGATACGCAGTATTTT.

This chain uses TRBV5-1 with TRBJ1-4, with 7 bases matching TRBD1. V was clipped by 4 bases and J by 6 bases; unmatched bases: 6. Germline V lookup: CDR1 SGHRS, CDR2 YFSETQ. The CDR3 totals 14 residues. The chain's CDR3 is CASSKRQGDEKLFF. The CDR3 nucleotides are TGCGCCAGCAGCAAGCGACAGGGAGATGAAAAACTGTTTTTT.

Details on this clonotype: Since a much larger clone is just one base distant, this may be a read error. The chain joins TRBV7-2 to TRBJ1-1, with 7 bases lining up with TRBD1. The CDR3 covers 14 residues. Trimming cost V 3 bases and J 3 bases; bases outside gene matches: 4. Germline V CDR1 and CDR2: SGHTA, FQGNSA. CDR3 sequence: CASSFQGGDTEAFF. The CDR3 bases are TGTGCCAGCAGCTTTCAGGGGGGGGACACTGAAGCTTTCTTT.

Only a few counts were recorded for this clonotype. The gene calls are TRBV12-3 or TRBV12-4 and TRBJ1-4; D uncertain. The CDR3 loop spans 15 amino acids. The V end was cut by 0 bases, the J end by 10 bases, with 15 bases between. The CDR3: CASSLAPGFGGKLFF. DNA for the CDR3: TGTGCCAGCAGTTTAGCGCCCGGGTTCGGTGGAAAACTGTTTTTT.

CDR3 nucleotides: TGTGCCAGCAGCTTATCCGCGGGGGGCGTCGCAGATACGCAGTATTTT. This codes for CASSLSAGGVADTQYF. The chain employs TRBV7-3 and TRBJ2-3, with 8 bases fitting TRBD2. The CDR3 covers 16 residues. Per germline, CDR1 SGHTA and CDR2 FQGTGA. The V gene end was trimmed by 2 bases and the J gene end by 4 bases; junction bases not matched to a gene: 8.

The chain carries TRBV4-3 and TRBJ1-2; 12 bases line up with TRBD1. Germline CDR1 reads LGHNA; CDR2 reads YSLEER. With V trimmed by 3 bases and J by 7 bases, 12 bases remained unmatched. This CDR3 region has 17 residues. As DNA, the CDR3 is TGCGCCAGCAGCCAGCGCTGGGTGGGACAGGGGGCGCGTGGCTACACCTTC. Its protein is CASSQRWVGQGARGYTF.

The V and J genes are TRBV7-9 and TRBJ2-3; TRBD2 matches 11 bases. Germline V gene data show CDR1 as SEHNR and CDR2 as FQNEAQ (reference sequence). V dropped 4 bases and J dropped 2; count of bases not matched to a gene: 8. The CDR3 has 17 amino acids. CDR3 loop: CASSSLLAGGLTDTQYF. DNA for the CDR3: TGTGCCAGCAGCTCTCTCCTAGCGGGGGGCCTCACAGATACGCAGTATTTT.

The chain recombines TRBV7-2 with TRBJ2-5; 13 positions match TRBD2. The length of the CDR3 is 16 residues. V shed 3 bases and J 4 bases; nucleotides not matched to a gene: 5. In germline, CDR1 is SGHTA, CDR2 FQGNSA. CDR3 sequence (DNA): TGTGCCAGCAGCTTCCGGACTAGCGGGGGTTTAGAGACCCAGTACTTC. Protein: CASSFRTSGGLETQYF.

The V call is TRBV4-3, the J call TRBJ2-7, with D perhaps matching TRBD1 (6 bases). The V end lost 0 bases, the J end lost 2 bases, and 11 bases lay between the germline ends. The CDR3 totals 15 residues. Germline V gene sequence: CDR1 LGHNA, CDR2 YSLEER. CDR3 nucleotides: TGCGCCAGCAGCCAAGAAGCCAGGGGCCCCTACGAGCAGTACGTC. Its translation: CASSQEARGPYEQYV.

The chain combines TRBV7-2 with TRBJ2-5, with 11 bases matching TRBD2. This CDR3 is built from 15 residues. V shed 6 bases, J shed 3 bases, and the junction held 6 bases outside the gene matches. Germline V lookup: CDR1 SGHTA, CDR2 FQGNSA. CDR3 in amino acids: CASRRGLAGEETQYF. DNA of the CDR3: TGTGCCAGCAGACGTGGACTAGCGGGTGAAGAGACCCAGTACTTC.

This clonotype was counted a few times. The V call is TRBV6-2 or TRBV6-3, the J call TRBJ1-1; D is uncertain. V dropped 2 bases and J dropped 3 bases, with 16 bases sitting between them. The CDR3 spans 16 residues. Germline loops: CDR1 MNHEY, CDR2 SVGEGT. The CDR3 DNA reads as TGTGCCAGCAGTTACGGGGATTTAGGGAGGTACACTGAAGCTTTCTTT. Translating it yields CASSYGDLGRYTEAFF.

V is TRBV7-2 and J is TRBJ2-7, with unresolved D. The CDR3 extends over 15 amino acids. CDR1 is SGHTA and CDR2 is FQGNSA in the germline V gene. Trimming pared 3 bases from V and 3 bases from J, leaving 15 bases between. CDR3 residues: CASSFGSATHYEQYF. The CDR3 coding sequence is TGTGCCAGCAGCTTTGGTTCAGCCACCCACTACGAGCAGTACTTC.

Only a few counts were recorded for this clonotype. V is TRBV24-1 and J is TRBJ1-1, with 7 bases that match TRBD1. The junction had 5 bases not matched to a gene; V was cut back by 3 bases and J by 8 bases. CDR1 KGHDR and CDR2 SFDVKD come from the germline V gene. The CDR3 extends over 13 amino acids. CDR3 coding DNA: TGTGCCACCAGTGATCCTTCACAGGGGGAAGCTTTCTTT. It yields the protein CATSDPSQGEAFF.

This clonotype was observed a few times. The chain joins TRBV20-1 to TRBJ1-1, with D unresolved. The germline gives CDR1 DFQATT, CDR2 SNEGSKA (reference sequence). V shed 7 bases and J shed 4 bases, with 16 bases lying between them. The CDR3 has 13 residues. As DNA, the CDR3 is TGCAGTGTATATCGGGGAGGGAGCACTGAAGCTTTCTTT. Amino acids: CSVYRGGSTEAFF.